This T cell receptor (beta chain) was recorded in a study of T cell repertoires in cytomegalovirus infection. For the study at large: The public TCR beta signatures pointed to both CMV infection and matching HLA type. Study outcomes and limitations: There were HLA-C-restricted CMV-specific TCR beta clonotypes dominating the ex vivo response. Summed public TCR beta family frequency identified CMV carriers bearing the relevant HLA.

TCRdb independently ran MiXCR on the reads; one entry per CDR3 protein. The repertoire consists of 630,000 or so distinct CDR3 sequences, with about 24% occurring once and the leading ten covering less than 9.5%. Points on this clonotype: The antigen remains undetermined.

This CDR3 is built from 14 residues. V gave up 3 bases and J gave up 9 bases, with 15 bases separating them. CDR1 SGHDN and CDR2 FVKESK come from the germline V gene. This TCR derives from a human donor in good health (CMV status not recorded). Some clones in this sample may be carry-over from other donors' samples. Sequenced input: CD8+ T cells from PBMCs. The gene calls are TRBV14 and TRBJ2-1; D uncertain. As DNA, the CDR3 is TGTGCCAGCAGCCACCCACCCTTCATCGGTGAGCAGTTCTTC. Protein product: CASSHPPFIGEQFF.